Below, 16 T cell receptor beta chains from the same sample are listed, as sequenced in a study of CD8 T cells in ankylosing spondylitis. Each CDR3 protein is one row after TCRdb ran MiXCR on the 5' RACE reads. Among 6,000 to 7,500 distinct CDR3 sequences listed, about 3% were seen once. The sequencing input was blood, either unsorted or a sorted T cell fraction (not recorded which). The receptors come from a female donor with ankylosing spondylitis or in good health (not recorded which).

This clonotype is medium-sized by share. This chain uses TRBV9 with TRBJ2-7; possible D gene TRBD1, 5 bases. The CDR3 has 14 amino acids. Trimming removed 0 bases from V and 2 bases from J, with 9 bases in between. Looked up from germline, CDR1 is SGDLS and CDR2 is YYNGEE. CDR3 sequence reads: CASSVVSGPYEQYF. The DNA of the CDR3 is TGTGCCAGCAGCGTAGTTTCAGGGCCCTACGAGCAGTACTTC.

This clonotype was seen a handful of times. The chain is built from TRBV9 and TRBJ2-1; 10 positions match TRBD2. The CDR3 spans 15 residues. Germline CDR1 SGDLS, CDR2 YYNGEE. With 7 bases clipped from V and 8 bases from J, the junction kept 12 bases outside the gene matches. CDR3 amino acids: CASAQGLATGDEQFF. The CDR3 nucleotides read TGTGCCAGCGCCCAGGGACTAGCGACGGGCGATGAGCAGTTCTTC.

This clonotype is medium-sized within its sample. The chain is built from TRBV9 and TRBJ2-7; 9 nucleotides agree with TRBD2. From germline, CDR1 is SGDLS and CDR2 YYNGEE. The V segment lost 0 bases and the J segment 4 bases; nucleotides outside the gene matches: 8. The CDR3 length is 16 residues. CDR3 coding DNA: TGTGCCAGCAGCGTAGGGGCGGGAGGGCCTGGTTACGAGCAGTACTTC. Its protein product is CASSVGAGGPGYEQYF.

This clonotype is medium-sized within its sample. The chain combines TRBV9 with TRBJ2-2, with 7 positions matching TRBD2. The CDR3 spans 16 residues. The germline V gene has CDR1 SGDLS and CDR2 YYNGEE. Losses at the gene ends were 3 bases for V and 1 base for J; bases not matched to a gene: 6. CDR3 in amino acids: CASSDGTGGNTGELFF. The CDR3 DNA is TGTGCCAGCAGCGATGGTACGGGGGGGAACACCGGGGAGCTGTTTTTT.

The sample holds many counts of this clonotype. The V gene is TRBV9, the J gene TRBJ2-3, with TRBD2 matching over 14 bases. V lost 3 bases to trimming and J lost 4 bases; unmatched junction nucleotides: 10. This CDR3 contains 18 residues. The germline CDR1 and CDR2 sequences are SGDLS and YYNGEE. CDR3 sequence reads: CASSAPVRLAGGADTQYF. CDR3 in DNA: TGTGCCAGCAGCGCCCCCGTCAGACTAGCGGGGGGGGCAGATACGCAGTATTTT.

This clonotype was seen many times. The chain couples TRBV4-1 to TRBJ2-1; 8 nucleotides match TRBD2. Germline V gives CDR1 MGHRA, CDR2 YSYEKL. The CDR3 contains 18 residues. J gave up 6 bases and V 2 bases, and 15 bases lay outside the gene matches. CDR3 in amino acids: CASSQRPILAEGLNEQFF. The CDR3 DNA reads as TGCGCCAGCAGCCAAAGGCCTATACTAGCGGAGGGCCTCAATGAGCAGTTCTTC.

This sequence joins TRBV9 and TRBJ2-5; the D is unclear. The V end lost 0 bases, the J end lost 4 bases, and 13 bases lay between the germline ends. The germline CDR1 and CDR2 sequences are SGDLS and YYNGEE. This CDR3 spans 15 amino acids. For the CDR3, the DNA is TGTGCCAGCAGCGTAGGCCTCACCCATTCAGAGACCCAGTACTTC. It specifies CASSVGLTHSETQYF.

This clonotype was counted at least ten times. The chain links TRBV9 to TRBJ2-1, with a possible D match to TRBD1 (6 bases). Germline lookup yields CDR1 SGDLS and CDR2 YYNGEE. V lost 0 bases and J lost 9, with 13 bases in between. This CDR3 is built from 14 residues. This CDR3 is CASSVGGPISEQFF. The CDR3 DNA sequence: TGTGCCAGCAGCGTAGGGGGGCCGATATCTGAGCAGTTCTTC.

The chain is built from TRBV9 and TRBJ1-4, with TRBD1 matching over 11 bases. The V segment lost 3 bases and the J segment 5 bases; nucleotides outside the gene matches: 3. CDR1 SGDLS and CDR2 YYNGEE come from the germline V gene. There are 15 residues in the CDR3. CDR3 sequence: CASSARDRGNEKLFF. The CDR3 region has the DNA TGTGCCAGCAGCGCCCGGGACAGGGGGAATGAAAAACTGTTTTTT.

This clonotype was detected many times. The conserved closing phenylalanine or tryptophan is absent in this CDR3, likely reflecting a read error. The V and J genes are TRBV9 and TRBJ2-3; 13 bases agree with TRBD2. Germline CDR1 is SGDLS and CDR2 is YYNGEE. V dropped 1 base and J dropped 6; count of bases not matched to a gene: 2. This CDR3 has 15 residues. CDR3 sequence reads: CASSVMGLAGDTQYL. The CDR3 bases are TGTGCCAGCAGCGTAATGGGACTAGCGGGGGATACGCAGTATCTT.

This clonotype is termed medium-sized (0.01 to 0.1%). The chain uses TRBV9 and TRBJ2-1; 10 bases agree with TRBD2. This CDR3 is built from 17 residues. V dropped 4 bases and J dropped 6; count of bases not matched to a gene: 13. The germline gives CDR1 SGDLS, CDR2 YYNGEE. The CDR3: CASSIPQREGASNEQFF. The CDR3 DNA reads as TGTGCCAGCAGCATCCCCCAGCGGGAGGGCGCTTCCAATGAGCAGTTCTTC.

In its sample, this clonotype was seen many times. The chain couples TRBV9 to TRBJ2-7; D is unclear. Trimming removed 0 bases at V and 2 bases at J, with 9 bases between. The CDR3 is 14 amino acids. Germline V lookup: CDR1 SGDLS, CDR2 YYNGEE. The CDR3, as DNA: TGTGCCAGCAGCGTAGGTACGGCTCCCTACGAGCAGTACTTC. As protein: CASSVGTAPYEQYF.

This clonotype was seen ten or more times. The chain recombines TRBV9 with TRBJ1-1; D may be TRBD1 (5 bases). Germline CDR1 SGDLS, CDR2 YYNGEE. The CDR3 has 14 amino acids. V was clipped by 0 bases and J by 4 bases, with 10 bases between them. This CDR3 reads CASSVGVGTTEAFF. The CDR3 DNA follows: TGTGCCAGCAGCGTAGGCGTGGGGACCACTGAAGCTTTCTTT.

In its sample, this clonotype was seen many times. This CDR3 is CASSGGAGKNTEAFF. The DNA for the CDR3 is TGTGCCAGCAGCGGGGGGGCGGGGAAGAACACTGAAGCTTTCTTT. The chain links TRBV9 to TRBJ1-1; tentative D call: TRBD1 (6 bases). CDR1 and CDR2 (germline): SGDLS, YYNGEE. The CDR3 has 15 amino acids. The germline V and J ends were trimmed by 3 bases and 1 base, with 13 bases remaining between them.

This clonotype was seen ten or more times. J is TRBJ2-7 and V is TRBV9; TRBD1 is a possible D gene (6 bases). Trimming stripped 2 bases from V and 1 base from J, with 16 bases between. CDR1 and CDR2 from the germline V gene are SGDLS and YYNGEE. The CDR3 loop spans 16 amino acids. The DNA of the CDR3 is TGTGCCAGCAGCGTGGACTCAGGGGTTACTTCCTACGAGCAGTACTTC. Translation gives CASSVDSGVTSYEQYF.

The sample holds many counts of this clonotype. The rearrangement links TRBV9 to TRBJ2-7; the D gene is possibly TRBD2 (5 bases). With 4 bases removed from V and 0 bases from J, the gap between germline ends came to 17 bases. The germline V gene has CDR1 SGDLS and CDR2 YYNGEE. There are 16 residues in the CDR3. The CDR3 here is CASSPGGPYSSYEQYF. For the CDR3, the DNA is TGTGCCAGCAGCCCCGGCGGGCCTTATAGCTCCTACGAGCAGTACTTC.